The present T cell receptor (beta chain) was sequenced within a study of T cells after yellow fever vaccination. This clonotype was recorded a few times. The antigen is undetermined. Study-wide results and limits: There was a possibility that FACS-sorted repertoires contained abundant clonotypes contaminating from the bulk population. A small share of clonotypes appeared in both CD4 and CD8 compartments.

From germline, CDR1 is SEHNR and CDR2 FQNEAQ (reference sequence). The V and J ends lost 6 bases and 4 bases respectively, with 4 bases between them. This CDR3 has 11 amino acids. Conversion of TCR transcripts into cDNA relied on 5'RACE template switching, which added a universal primer site and UMIs. TCRdb redid the calling of the 5' RACE reads with MiXCR, one entry per CDR3 protein. This sample has around 100,000 distinct CDR3 sequences, with 5.8% found just once. V is TRBV7-9 and J is TRBJ2-1; D ambiguous. Sequencing used CD8+ T cells sorted from PBMCs, obtained 10 days after the yellow fever booster vaccination. This receptor was taken from a man younger than 35 who received the YFV17D yellow fever vaccine. The CDR3 sequence: CASRLYNEQFF. CDR3 DNA: TGTGCCAGCAGATTATACAATGAGCAGTTCTTC.